This T cell receptor beta chain was profiled in a study of technical replicates of blood from a handful of donors (dated by TCRdb to 2015 to 2018). Remarks on this clone: What antigen it recognizes has not been identified. Per-base qualities were not stored, and no clone one base away is much larger.

The library was obtained by the immunoSEQ multiplex PCR assay. The clones in this table, taken by TCRdb from immuneACCESS, are in-frame only. Not every clone is retained; where verified, under half of the shortfall comes from an unresolved V gene, and the cause of the rest is unknown. The sample records tens of thousands of clones, 95% of which are singletons. The ten most abundant clones make up 0.36% of the sample. The junction carries 11 bases between V and J, which are trimmed by 1 base and 8 bases respectively. The germline V gene (reference sequence) supplies CDR1 MNHNY and CDR2 SVGAGI. Taken from cysteine to phenylalanine, the CDR3 has 13 residues. The CDR3 DNA has 39 bases and is translated from base 1.

The TCR sequence derives from a human donor in good health. The rearrangement joined TRBV6-6 to TRBJ1-2; the D gene remains uncertain. The material sequenced was T cells isolated from PBMCs. The DNA is as follows: TGTGCCAGCAGTTACTTGGCATCCCGCGGCTACACCTTC. Its translation is CASSYLASRGYTF.